These T cell receptor beta chains were read from a single sample in a study of T-cell memory formation after mild COVID-19. TCRdb recomputed calls from the 5' RACE reads with MiXCR, one row per CDR3 protein. The sample comprises hundreds of thousands of distinct CDR3 sequences, roughly 16% of which are singletons, and around 23% rests with the top ten. Sequenced input: PBMCs or a T cell subset sorted from them (not recorded which). These receptor sequences come from a young man who had mild COVID-19 (a few samples of this study predate the infection). Cell type and time point are not known. CDR3s include the opening cysteine and the closing phenylalanine or tryptophan. The order of the fields is J gene, D gene, V gene, clone size, CDR3 protein, CDR3 DNA. The D gene is left open where the match is weak. The size of a clone is reported for some rows only, either as once, few or many, or as a class for expanded clones.

>TRBJ2-3|.|TRBV12-3/TRBV12-4|.
CATSKGTDTQYF
TGTGCCACCTCGAAGGGGACAGATACGCAGTATTTT
>TRBJ1-1|.|TRBV6-1|many
CASSEGRGLEAFF
TGTGCCAGCAGTGAAGGTCGGGGTCTAGAAGCTTTCTTT
>TRBJ2-3|.|TRBV6-6|.
CASSYPPEGTDTQYF
TGTGCCAGCAGTTACCCGCCGGAGGGAACAGATACGCAGTATTTT
>TRBJ1-1|.|TRBV7-9|few
CASSPAWGRAFF
TGTGCCAGCTCTCCAGCCTGGGGTAGGGCTTTCTTT
>TRBJ2-1|.|TRBV5-1|few
CASSLGDSNYNEQFF
TGCGCCAGCAGCTTAGGCGATTCGAATTACAATGAGCAGTTCTTC
>TRBJ2-7|.|TRBV4-1|.
CASSQGTVDSYEQYF
TGCGCCAGCAGCCAGGGCACGGTAGACTCCTACGAGCAGTACTTC
>TRBJ2-5|.|TRBV4-2|.
CASSQGDGGRETQYF
TGTGCCAGCAGCCAAGGAGACGGTGGAAGAGAGACCCAGTACTTC
>TRBJ2-1|.|TRBV12-3/TRBV12-4|.
CASMTSGLDEQFF
TGTGCCAGCATGACGAGCGGCCTCGATGAGCAGTTCTTC
>TRBJ1-4|.|TRBV4-2|.
CASSQDRGFQKLFF
TGTGCCAGCAGCCAAGACAGGGGATTCCAAAAACTGTTTTTT
>TRBJ1-2|.|TRBV12-3/TRBV12-4|.
CASISGSNYGYTF
TGTGCCAGCATCTCGGGGTCTAACTATGGCTACACCTTC